A selection of T cell receptor beta chains follows, all from one sample in a study of blood T cell repertoires in COVID-19. Produced via immunoSEQ multiplex PCR; TCRdb's table is partial and in-frame only. The table shows approximately 300,000 clones, with around 90% occurring only once. The material sequenced was PBMCs or T cells enriched from blood (not recorded which). The receptor set was obtained from a man aged 55 to 70 who had recovered from COVID-19. Each CDR3 is given with its conserved first and last residue. A D gene is named only where the DNA matches it firmly. Clone size is stated in some rows and not others, as once, few, many or a class when expanded.

J,length,V,size,D,CDR3,DNA
TRBJ1-5,14,TRBV2,once,.,CASSVNGGHQPQHF,TGTGCCAGCAGTGTCAACGGGGGGCATCAGCCCCAGCATTTT
TRBJ2-4,13,TRBV6-5,.,.,CASSRAQGDIQYF,TGTGCCAGCAGTCGCGCACAGGGTGACATTCAGTACTTC
TRBJ1-2,14,TRBV9,.,.,CASSAPGVGYGYTF,TGTGCCAGCAGCGCCCCAGGGGTGGGCTATGGCTACACCTTC
TRBJ1-3,16,TRBV14,few,.,CASSQDLPGVGNTIYF,TGTGCCAGCAGCCAAGATTTGCCAGGGGTAGGAAACACCATATATTTT
TRBJ1-1,13,TRBV7-2,.,.,CASSLSWNTEAFF,TGTGCCAGCAGCTTATCCTGGAACACTGAAGCTTTCTTT
TRBJ2-5,17,TRBV3-1/TRBV3-2,.,TRBD1,CASSQLASGTGQETQYF,TGTGCCAGCAGCCAACTGGCCTCCGGGACAGGGCAAGAGACCCAGTACTTC
TRBJ1-3,15,TRBV5-4,.,.,CASSLRGGTGNTIYF,TGTGCCAGCAGCTTGCGAGGTGGTACTGGAAACACCATATATTTT
TRBJ2-2,15,TRBV5-1,.,.,CASSSPEVNTGELFF,TGCGCCAGCAGCTCTCCAGAAGTCAACACCGGGGAGCTGTTTTTT
TRBJ2-2,14,TRBV3-1/TRBV3-2,.,.,CASSQGSGTGELFF,TGTGCCAGCAGCCAAGGATCCGGCACCGGGGAGCTGTTTTTT
TRBJ2-3,14,TRBV29-1,.,TRBD2,CSVVSSGRLDTQYF,TGCAGCGTTGTGTCTAGCGGGAGGTTGGATACGCAGTATTTT
TRBJ1-1,14,TRBV19,.,TRBD1,CASNPGTANTEAFF,TGTGCCAGTAACCCTGGGACAGCCAACACTGAAGCTTTCTTT
TRBJ2-1,16,TRBV15,.,TRBD1,CATSRETGGSYNEQFF,TGTGCCACCAGCAGGGAGACAGGGGGCTCCTACAATGAGCAGTTCTTC
TRBJ1-2,16,TRBV2,.,TRBD1,CASSQLGQGNSYGYTF,TGTGCCAGCAGTCAACTTGGACAGGGAAATTCCTATGGCTACACCTTC
TRBJ2-1,13,TRBV3-1/TRBV3-2,once,.,CASSQRDLNEQFF,TGTGCCAGCAGCCAGCGGGATCTCAATGAGCAGTTCTTC
TRBJ2-7,14,TRBV28,once,.,CASSSAAPAYEQYF,TGTGCCAGCAGTTCTGCGGCCCCGGCCTACGAGCAGTACTTC
TRBJ1-2,14,TRBV10-3,.,TRBD1,CAITGGQGTYGYTF,TGTGCCATCACTGGGGGACAGGGGACTTATGGCTACACCTTC
TRBJ2-5,14,TRBV2,.,.,CASSEQQYQETQYF,TGTGCCAGCAGTGAACAACAGTACCAAGAGACCCAGTACTTC
TRBJ2-7,20,TRBV24-1,.,TRBD2,CATSDSTSPGLAGGGNEQYF,TGTGCCACCAGTGATTCAACCTCCCCGGGACTAGCGGGAGGAGGCAACGAGCAGTACTTC
TRBJ2-7,12,TRBV13,.,.,CASSLSRYEQYF,TGTGCCAGCAGCTTATCTCGCTACGAGCAGTACTTC
TRBJ2-7,18,TRBV4-1,.,TRBD1,CASSQPPGKGTGGHEQYF,TGCGCCAGCAGCCAACCCCCCGGGAAGGGGACAGGGGGCCACGAGCAGTACTTC
TRBJ2-7,12,TRBV6-6,.,TRBD2,CASTGGPWEQYF,TGTGCCAGCACGGGAGGGCCTTGGGAGCAGTACTTC
TRBJ2-1,16,TRBV7-9,.,.,CASSFVGASSYNEQFF,TGTGCCAGCAGCTTCGTGGGCGCTTCCTCCTACAATGAGCAGTTCTTC
TRBJ1-2,12,TRBV19,.,TRBD1,CASRTGNYGYTF,TGTGCCAGTAGGACAGGGAACTATGGCTACACCTTC
TRBJ2-7,14,TRBV11-2,.,.,CASSLAATTYEQYF,TGTGCCAGCAGCTTAGCAGCTACTACCTACGAGCAGTACTTC
TRBJ2-1,15,TRBV5-1,.,TRBD2,CASSLGPSTSASEFF,TGCGCCAGCAGCTTAGGACCCTCGACTAGCGCCTCTGAGTTCTTC
TRBJ1-3,15,TRBV27,.,TRBD1,CASSSTPDRVNTIYF,TGTGCCAGCAGTTCAACACCCGACAGGGTTAACACCATATATTTT
TRBJ2-4,14,TRBV9,.,.,CASSGRAGKNIQYF,TGTGCCAGCAGCGGGCGGGCGGGCAAAAACATTCAGTACTTC
TRBJ2-2,15,TRBV18,.,TRBD1,CASSPTGGKAGELFF,TGTGCCAGCTCACCAACAGGGGGCAAGGCCGGGGAGCTGTTTTTT
TRBJ2-7,15,TRBV5-1,once,TRBD1,CASSSGLGGGYEQYF,TGCGCCAGCAGCTCTGGGTTAGGGGGCGGCTACGAGCAGTACTTC
TRBJ2-2,14,TRBV5-1,.,.,CASTGEENTGELFF,TGCGCCAGCACCGGAGAGGAGAACACCGGGGAGCTGTTTTTT
TRBJ1-5,14,TRBV7-2,.,.,CASSPDYSNQPQHF,TGTGCCAGCAGTCCAGATTATAGCAATCAGCCCCAGCATTTT
TRBJ2-2,17,TRBV18,.,.,CASSPLSVGGNTGELFF,TGTGCCAGCTCACCTCTCTCCGTCGGAGGGAACACCGGGGAGCTGTTTTTT
TRBJ2-5,19,TRBV9,.,TRBD2,CASSLGLAGGPGFQETQYF,TGTGCCAGCAGCCTTGGACTAGCGGGAGGGCCGGGGTTCCAAGAGACCCAGTACTTC
TRBJ2-7,13,TRBV7-2,.,TRBD1,CASSFGQGYEQYF,TGTGCCAGCAGCTTTGGACAGGGCTACGAGCAGTACTTC
TRBJ1-6,13,TRBV12-3/TRBV12-4,.,.,CASRLGHNSPLHF,TGTGCCAGCCGGCTGGGCCATAATTCACCCCTCCACTTT
TRBJ2-7,14,TRBV24-1,.,TRBD2,CATSAAGGSGEQYF,TGTGCCACCAGTGCAGCGGGAGGGTCGGGGGAGCAGTACTTC
TRBJ1-6,15,TRBV30,once,.,CAWSQGAAQGSPLHF,TGTGCCTGGAGTCAAGGGGCAGCTCAGGGTTCACCCCTCCACTTT
TRBJ2-7,16,TRBV5-1,.,.,CASSLRDLKNTYEQYF,TGCGCCAGCAGCTTGAGGGACTTAAAGAACACCTACGAGCAGTACTTC
TRBJ2-7,14,TRBV27,.,TRBD1,CASSFGGQGYEQYF,TGTGCCAGCAGTTTTGGGGGACAGGGGTACGAGCAGTACTTC
TRBJ2-2,16,TRBV5-1,.,.,CASSLGRGSNTGELFF,TGCGCCAGCAGCTTGGGCCGGGGGAGTAATACCGGGGAGCTGTTTTTT
TRBJ1-5,15,TRBV28,.,TRBD1,CASSPGQLGNQPQHF,TGTGCCAGCAGTCCGGGACAGTTAGGGAATCAGCCCCAGCATTTT
TRBJ2-3,16,TRBV5-1,.,.,CASSLALGVSTDTQYF,TGCGCCAGCAGCTTGGCCTTAGGAGTGAGTACAGATACGCAGTATTTT
TRBJ1-5,17,TRBV19,.,TRBD1,CASLTGGTAGSNQPQHF,TGTGCCAGCCTAACAGGGGGTACAGCGGGGAGCAATCAGCCCCAGCATTTT